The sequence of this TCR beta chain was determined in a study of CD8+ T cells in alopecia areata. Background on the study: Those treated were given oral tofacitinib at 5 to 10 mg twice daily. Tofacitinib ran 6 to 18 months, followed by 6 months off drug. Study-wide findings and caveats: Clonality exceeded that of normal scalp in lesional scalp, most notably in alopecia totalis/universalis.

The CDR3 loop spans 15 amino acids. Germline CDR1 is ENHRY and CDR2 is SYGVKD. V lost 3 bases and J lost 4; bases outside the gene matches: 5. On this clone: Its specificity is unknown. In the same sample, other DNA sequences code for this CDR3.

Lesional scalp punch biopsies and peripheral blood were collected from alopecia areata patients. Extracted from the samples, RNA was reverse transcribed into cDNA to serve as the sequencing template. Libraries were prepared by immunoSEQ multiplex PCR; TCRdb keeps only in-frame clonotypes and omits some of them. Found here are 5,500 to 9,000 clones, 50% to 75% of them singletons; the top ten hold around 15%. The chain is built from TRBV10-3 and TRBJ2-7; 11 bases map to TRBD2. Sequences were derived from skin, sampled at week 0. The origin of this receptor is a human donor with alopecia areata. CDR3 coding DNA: TGTGCCATCAGTGACACTAGCGGGGGAATGTACGAGCAGTACTTC. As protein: CAISDTSGGMYEQYF.